These 10 T cell receptor beta chains were sequenced from one sample in a study of esophageal squamous cell carcinoma under preoperative chemotherapy. TCRdb recomputed calls from the PCR reads with MiXCR, one row per CDR3 protein. The data hold approximately 16,000 distinct CDR3 sequences, with 48% observed a single time. Time point here: before preoperative PTX-NDP chemotherapy. This sample was taken from a patient given preoperative chemotherapy. These receptors were taken from a human donor with esophageal squamous cell carcinoma. The donor label of this sample is uncertain.

This clonotype appeared a few times. The rearrangement links TRBV7-2 to TRBJ2-7; TRBD1 is a possible D gene (6 bases). V lost 1 base and J lost 4, with 11 bases in between. Germline CDR1 reads SGHTA; CDR2 reads FQGNSA. This CDR3 comprises 14 residues. CDR3 region: CASSLGGGWYEQYF. Here the CDR3 DNA reads TGTGCCAGCAGCTTAGGAGGGGGATGGTACGAGCAGTACTTC.

This clonotype came up many times. The rearrangement uses TRBV4-1 and TRBJ2-5, with TRBD2 as a possible D gene (6 bases). The germline gives CDR1 MGHRA, CDR2 YSYEKL. This CDR3 spans 13 amino acids. Trimming removed 1 base from V and 4 bases from J, with 7 bases in between. The CDR3 loop reads CASSQVEGETQYF. The CDR3, as DNA: TGCGCCAGCAGCCAAGTGGAGGGAGAGACCCAGTACTTC.

The V gene is TRBV7-2, the J gene TRBJ2-5; D perhaps matches TRBD2 (7 bases). Matching the DNA end better, TRBJ2-7 makes the J call doubtful. Germline CDR1 and CDR2: SGHTA and FQGNSA. The CDR3 runs to 14 residues. CDR3 region: CASSAAGARGEQYF. As DNA, the CDR3 is TGTGCCAGCAGCGCCGCGGGGGCGAGGGGCGAGCAGTACTTC.

This clonotype ranks as medium-sized. CDR3 in amino acids: CAISDSTYEQYF. The CDR3 nucleotides read TGTGCCATCAGTGACAGTACCTACGAGCAGTACTTC. The chain recombines TRBV10-3 with TRBJ2-7; D is unresolved. Germline V gene lookup returns CDR1 ENHRY and CDR2 SYGVKD. Trimming removed 3 bases from V and 2 bases from J, with 5 bases in between. The CDR3 spans 12 residues.

For this clonotype: At one of its ends the junction is not consistent with the germline gene, which may arise from a read error. The chain recombines TRBV7-2 with TRBJ2-3; TRBD2 might be the D (6 bases). The CDR3 totals 16 residues. CDR1 is SGHTA, CDR2 FQGNSA, per germline. The CDR3 loop reads CASTATGGGVTETQYF. The CDR3 nucleotides are TGTGCCAGCACGGCAACTGGGGGAGGTGTCACAGAGACCCAGTATTTC. Variable domain in full (rest from reference TRBV7-2 and TRBJ2-3): GAGVSQSPSNKVTEKGKDVELRCDPISGHTALYWYRQSLGQGLEFLIYFQGNSAPDKSGLPSDRFSAERTGGSVSTLTIQRTQQEDSAVYLCASTATGGGVTETQYFGPGTRLTVL.

The rearrangement joins TRBV12-3 or TRBV12-4 to TRBJ2-7, with 7 bases fitting TRBD2. This CDR3 spans 14 amino acids. The V gene end was trimmed by 0 bases and the J gene end by 6 bases; junction bases not matched to a gene: 5. The CDR3, as DNA: TGTGCCAGCAGTTTAGCGGGAGGGCCATCCGAGCAGTACTTC. It specifies CASSLAGGPSEQYF.

In this sample, this clonotype turned up many times. V is TRBV11-2 and J is TRBJ2-3, with no clear D. Germline CDR1 reads SGHAT; CDR2 reads FQNNGV. The length of the CDR3 is 11 residues. V was trimmed by 5 bases and J by 4 bases, leaving 4 bases between them. The CDR3 nucleotides read TGTGCCAGCAGCGTCGCAGATACGCAGTATTTT. Protein product: CASSVADTQYF.

CDR3 coding DNA: TGTGCCAGCAGCTTAACAGGGCTAGCGGTGGGGGGAGATACGCAGTATTTT. This codes for CASSLTGLAVGGDTQYF. The chain employs TRBV7-3 and TRBJ2-3; 7 bases agree with TRBD2. Germline CDR1 is SGHTA and CDR2 is FQGTGA. V lost 0 bases, J lost 5 bases, and 11 bases stayed unmatched. The CDR3 sequence is 17 residues long.

This clonotype appeared once. This chain links TRBV6-1 with TRBJ2-5; D gene unclear. CDR3 size: 13 residues. Trimming removed 6 bases from V and 0 bases from J, with 8 bases in between. CDR1 is MNHNS, CDR2 SASEGT, per germline. The DNA of the CDR3 is TGTGCCAGCAGCGGGCCAGACCAAGAGACCCAGTACTTC. It codes for CASSGPDQETQYF.

The V and J genes are TRBV5-4 and TRBJ2-7; no reliable D call. The end of the DNA fits TRBJ2-1 better, so the J call may be wrong. Germline V gives CDR1 SGHNT, CDR2 YYREEE (reference sequence). The CDR3 loop spans 14 amino acids. DNA for the CDR3: TGTGCCAGCAGCTCCGTAGTGGTGGCCAATGAGCAGTTCTTC. This gives the protein CASSSVVVANEQFF.